These 12 T cell receptor beta chains came from one sample sequenced in a study of cytomegalovirus exposure and HLA in healthy donors. A multiplex PCR was run with 60 Vbeta primers and 13 Jbeta primers. Sequencing used immunoSEQ multiplex PCR; TCRdb keeps in-frame clones, though not all of them. The sample has under 200,000 clones; approximately 88% are singletons. Sequenced sample: PBMCs. The receptors here all came from a woman in her thirties in good health and CMV-seronegative.

The gene calls are TRBV11-3 and TRBJ2-2; TRBD2 matches at 13 bases. CDR1 and CDR2 from the germline V gene are SGHNT and YENEEA. With V trimmed by 5 bases and J by 6 bases, 6 bases remained unmatched. The CDR3 is 16 amino acids. CDR3 in amino acids: CASSPRTSGRSGELFF. In DNA form, the CDR3 reads TGTGCCAGCAGCCCCAGGACTAGCGGGAGATCCGGGGAGCTGTTTTTT.

The chain is built from TRBV27 and TRBJ2-3; TRBD2 matches at 13 bases. Germline CDR1 reads MNHEY; CDR2 reads SMNVEV (reference sequence). The V and J ends lost 7 bases and 4 bases, in that order; junction bases with no gene match: 5. The CDR3 is made up of 15 amino acids. This CDR3 reads CASKLAGGHPDTQYF. CDR3 in DNA: TGTGCCAGCAAACTAGCGGGGGGGCATCCAGATACGCAGTATTTT.

The chain's CDR3 is CASSEGRSYEQYF. CDR3 DNA: TGTGCCAGCAGTGAGGGCCGGTCCTACGAGCAGTACTTC. V gene TRBV6-1 combines with J gene TRBJ2-7; no firm D call. V gave up 3 bases and J gave up 1 base, with 7 bases separating them. The CDR3 spans 13 residues. The germline CDR1 and CDR2 sequences are MNHNS and SASEGT.

J is TRBJ1-6 and V is TRBV7-9; the D gene is possibly TRBD1 (5 bases). Looked up from germline, CDR1 is SEHNR and CDR2 is FQNEAQ (reference sequence). Trimming removed 5 bases from V and 10 bases from J, with 15 bases in between. The CDR3 is made up of 14 amino acids. The chain's CDR3 is CASSPTESSSPLHF. The CDR3 bases are TGTGCCAGCAGCCCGACAGAATCCTCGTCACCCCTCCACTTT.

The chain uses TRBV10-2 and TRBJ2-7; 9 bases fit TRBD1. The J segment lost 1 base and the V segment lost 0 bases, leaving 1 base of the junction unmatched. The germline gives CDR1 WSHSY, CDR2 SAAADI. The CDR3 consists of 15 residues. This CDR3 reads CASSESGTGSYEQYF. The CDR3 nucleotides read TGCGCCAGCAGTGAGTCCGGGACAGGGTCCTACGAGCAGTACTTC.

The chain joins TRBV10-2 to TRBJ2-5, with 7 bases matching TRBD2. From germline, CDR1 is WSHSY and CDR2 SAAADI. J was trimmed by 5 bases and V by 6 bases; bases with no gene match: 9. The CDR3 is 14 amino acids. CDR3 nucleotide sequence: TGCGCCAGCAGCCGAGCGGGGTTGGTGGAGACCCAGTACTTC. It translates to CASSRAGLVETQYF.

The V gene is TRBV21-1, the J gene TRBJ1-5; the table assigns TRBD1, which was not confirmed against the DNA. TRBV21-1 is a recognized pseudogene. The CDR3 is made up of 17 amino acids. The CDR3 region is CASFGTQTPLSNQPQHF. CDR3 nucleotides: TGTGCCAGCTTCGGGACACAAACTCCACTGAGCAATCAGCCCCAGCATTTT.

V gene TRBV4-1 combines with J gene TRBJ2-7; the match to TRBD2 covers 9 bases. Germline-derived CDR1 and CDR2 are MGHRA and YSYEKL. The CDR3 contains 17 residues. Trimming at V came to 0 bases and at J to 5 bases, leaving 11 bases not matched to a gene. CDR3 coding DNA: TGCGCCAGCAGCCAAGACTCTAGCGGGGCCCAGTTAGACGAGCAGTACTTC. It is translated as CASSQDSSGAQLDEQYF.

The chain links TRBV6-6 to TRBJ1-5, with 7 bases fitting TRBD1. Losses at the gene ends were 8 bases for V and 3 bases for J; bases not matched to a gene: 10. The CDR3 is 15 residues long. The germline V gene has CDR1 MNHNY and CDR2 SVGAGI (reference sequence). The CDR3 bases are TGTGCCAGCGACTTTCTAACAGGGGTCAATCAGCCCCAGCATTTT. Translated, it gives CASDFLTGVNQPQHF.

In this sample, this clone turned up a few times. CDR3 nucleotide sequence: TGTGCCAGCAGTGCCGGCCAGGCGGGTCGGGGGCAGTACTTC. Protein sequence: CASSAGQAGRGQYF. The chain has TRBV6-6 and TRBJ2-7; D might be TRBD2 (5 bases). Germline V gene data show CDR1 as MNHNY and CDR2 as SVGAGI (reference sequence). The germline V and J ends were trimmed by 5 bases and 9 bases, with 20 bases remaining between them. This CDR3 is built from 14 residues.

This clone was counted once. The chain couples TRBV6-1 to TRBJ2-1; 13 bases are a match to TRBD2. Trimming cost V 6 bases and J 7 bases; bases outside gene matches: 6. CDR3 length: 15 residues. Germline V gene lookup returns CDR1 MNHNS and CDR2 SASEGT. The CDR3: CASRGPLAGGNEQFF. DNA of the CDR3: TGTGCCAGCAGGGGACCACTAGCGGGGGGGAATGAGCAGTTCTTC.

The chain has TRBV6-5 and TRBJ1-1, with a tentative D call TRBD1 (5 bases). Per the germline V gene, CDR1 is MNHEY and CDR2 is SVGAGI. This CDR3 has 15 amino acids. Trimming removed 2 bases from V and 5 bases from J, with 15 bases in between. This CDR3 is CASSYLQARTTEAFF. The CDR3 bases are TGTGCCAGCAGTTACCTCCAGGCGAGGACAACTGAAGCTTTCTTT.